The 4 T cell receptor beta chains below come from one sample, sequenced in a study of CD8+ T cells in alopecia areata. Investigators isolated RNA and reverse transcribed it into cDNA to act as the sequencing template. Sequencing used immunoSEQ multiplex PCR; TCRdb keeps in-frame clones, though not all of them. The sample holds about 180,000 clones, 50% to 60% seen once. Source: CD4+ T cells sorted from blood, taken at week 0. These receptor sequences come from a human donor with alopecia areata.

This clone appeared a few times. V usage is TRBV7-3 and J usage is TRBJ1-2; D remains ambiguous. The germline V gene encodes CDR1 SGHTA and CDR2 FQGTGA. V was trimmed by 2 bases and J by 2 bases, leaving 6 bases between them. The length of the CDR3 is 13 residues. CDR3 sequence (DNA): TGTGCCAGCAGCTTATCCCAAAACTATGGCTACACCTTC. Translated, it gives CASSLSQNYGYTF.

The chain carries TRBV9 and TRBJ2-1; D gene unclear. V lost 0 bases, J lost 4 bases, and 11 bases lay in between. This CDR3 region has 15 residues. Germline V CDR1 and CDR2: SGDLS, YYNGEE. CDR3 nucleotides: TGTGCCAGCAGCGTAGGGCGGCAGAGTTACAATGAGCAGTTCTTC. It is translated as CASSVGRQSYNEQFF. The full variable domain, rest sourced from reference TRBV9 and TRBJ2-1, is DSGVTQTPKHLITATGQRVTLRCSPRSGDLSVYWYQQSLDQGLQFLIQYYNGEERAKGNILERFSAQQFPDLHSELNLSSLELGDSALYFCASSVGRQSYNEQFFGPGTRLTVL.

This sequence joins TRBV2 and TRBJ1-6; D remains ambiguous. V dropped 2 bases and J dropped 7 bases, with 9 bases sitting between them. Germline loops: CDR1 SNHLY, CDR2 FYNNEI. The CDR3 is 14 residues long. CDR3 amino acids: CASSERRINSPLHF. The CDR3 nucleotides are TGTGCCAGCAGTGAACGGCGGATCAATTCACCCCTCCACTTT.

This chain links TRBV9 with TRBJ1-5, with TRBD1 matching over 7 bases. J was trimmed by 4 bases and V by 0 bases; bases with no gene match: 7. Germline V gene data show CDR1 as SGDLS and CDR2 as YYNGEE. The CDR3 length is 16 residues. CDR3 residues: CASSVATGKRNQPQHF. The CDR3, as DNA: TGTGCCAGCAGCGTAGCGACAGGGAAAAGGAATCAGCCCCAGCATTTT.